The rows below give T cell receptor beta chains drawn from one sample of a study of blood T cell repertoires in COVID-19. Sequencing was performed with immunoSEQ multiplex PCR; in TCRdb, only in-frame clones are kept and a portion is missing. The sample has 270,000 or so clones, 80% to 90% seen once; the top ten hold about 4.6%. Sequencing was performed on peripheral blood. The receptors here all came from a man in his forties with acute or convalescent COVID-19. Both conserved end residues are part of each CDR3. The D gene is left open where the match is weak. Not all rows give a size; the values are once, few, many and, for expanded clones, a class.

cdr3_aa cdr3_nt d_call j_call clone_size cdr3_length v_call
CASSLGPGQLYEQYF TGTGCCAGCAGCTTAGGTCCTGGACAGCTCTACGAGCAGTACTTC - TRBJ2-7 once 15 TRBV7-8
CASSDISSGNTIYF TGTGCCAGCAGTGATATCAGCTCTGGAAACACCATATATTTT - TRBJ1-3 - 14 TRBV6-1
CASSSPGTENQPQHF TGTGCCAGCAGCTCCCCCGGGACAGAGAATCAGCCCCAGCATTTT TRBD1 TRBJ1-5 - 15 TRBV7-8
CASSLFTGTGYLLNEQFF TGTGCCAGCAGTCTTTTTACCGGGACAGGGTACCTTTTGAATGAGCAGTTCTTC TRBD1 TRBJ2-1 - 18 TRBV5-6
CASSLVGQAYSPLHF TGTGCCAGCAGCTTGGTGGGACAGGCTTATTCACCCCTCCACTTT TRBD1 TRBJ1-6 - 15 TRBV5-5
CASSLAGLRTRNTGELFF TGTGCCAGCAGCTTAGCCGGACTTCGGACTCGGAACACCGGGGAGCTGTTTTTT - TRBJ2-2 - 18 TRBV7-2
CASSERSGSPLHF TGCGCCAGCAGTGAGAGAAGCGGATCACCCCTCCACTTT - TRBJ1-6 - 13 TRBV10-1
CASSQDGNQPQHF TGTGCCAGCAGTCAAGACGGGAATCAGCCCCAGCATTTT - TRBJ1-5 - 13 TRBV6-6
CASSYDHRGNYGYTF TGTGCCAGCAGTTACGACCACCGAGGGAACTATGGCTACACCTTC - TRBJ1-2 - 15 TRBV6-5
CASSSGAGTEAFF TGTGCCAGCAGTTCAGGGGCGGGCACTGAAGCTTTCTTT - TRBJ1-1 once 13 TRBV5-4
CASSQDLRNTEAFF TGTGCCAGCAGCCAAGATCTACGAAACACTGAAGCTTTCTTT - TRBJ1-1 - 14 TRBV4-2
CASSLRTGGDTGELFF TGCGCCAGCAGCTTGAGGACAGGGGGGGACACCGGGGAGCTGTTTTTT TRBD1 TRBJ2-2 - 16 TRBV5-1
CASSLLGQYNSPLHF TGTGCCAGCAGTTTATTGGGACAGTATAATTCACCCCTCCACTTT TRBD1 TRBJ1-6 - 15 TRBV27
CASSGQPNTEAFF TGTGCCAGCAGTGGACAGCCGAACACTGAAGCTTTCTTT - TRBJ1-1 - 13 TRBV2
CASSHSGGGHEQFF TGCGCCAGCAGCCATAGCGGGGGGGGCCATGAGCAGTTCTTC TRBD2 TRBJ2-1 - 14 TRBV4-1
CSARRGYTF TGCAGTGCCCGCCGGGGCTACACCTTC - TRBJ1-2 - 9 TRBV20-1
CASSATAHGGKNIQYF TGTGCCAGCAGCGCGACAGCCCACGGCGGCAAAAACATTCAGTACTTC - TRBJ2-4 - 16 TRBV9
CASSSGSVRETQYF TGTGCCAGCAGCTCCGGGAGCGTACGAGAGACCCAGTACTTC - TRBJ2-5 - 14 TRBV7-2
CASSSQAAGYNEQFF TGTGCCAGCAGCTCCCAGGCGGCGGGATACAATGAGCAGTTCTTC - TRBJ2-1 - 15 TRBV7-3
CASTPGNSPLHF TGTGCCAGCACCCCCGGGAATTCACCCCTCCACTTT - TRBJ1-6 - 12 TRBV11-1